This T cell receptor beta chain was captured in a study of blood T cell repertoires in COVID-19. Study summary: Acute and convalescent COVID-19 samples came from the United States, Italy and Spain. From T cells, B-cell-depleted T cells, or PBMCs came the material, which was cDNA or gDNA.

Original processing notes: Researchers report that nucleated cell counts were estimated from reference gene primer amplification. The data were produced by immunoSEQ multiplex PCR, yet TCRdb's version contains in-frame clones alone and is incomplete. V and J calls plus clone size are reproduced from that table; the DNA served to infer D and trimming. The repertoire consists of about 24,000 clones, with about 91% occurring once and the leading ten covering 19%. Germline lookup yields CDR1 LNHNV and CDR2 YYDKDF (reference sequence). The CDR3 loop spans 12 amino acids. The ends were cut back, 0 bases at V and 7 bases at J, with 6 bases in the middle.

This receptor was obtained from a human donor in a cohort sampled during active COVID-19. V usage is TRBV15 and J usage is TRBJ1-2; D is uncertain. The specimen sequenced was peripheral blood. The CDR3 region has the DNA TGTGCCACCAGCAGAGACTCCTCTGGCTACACCTTC. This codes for CATSRDSSGYTF.